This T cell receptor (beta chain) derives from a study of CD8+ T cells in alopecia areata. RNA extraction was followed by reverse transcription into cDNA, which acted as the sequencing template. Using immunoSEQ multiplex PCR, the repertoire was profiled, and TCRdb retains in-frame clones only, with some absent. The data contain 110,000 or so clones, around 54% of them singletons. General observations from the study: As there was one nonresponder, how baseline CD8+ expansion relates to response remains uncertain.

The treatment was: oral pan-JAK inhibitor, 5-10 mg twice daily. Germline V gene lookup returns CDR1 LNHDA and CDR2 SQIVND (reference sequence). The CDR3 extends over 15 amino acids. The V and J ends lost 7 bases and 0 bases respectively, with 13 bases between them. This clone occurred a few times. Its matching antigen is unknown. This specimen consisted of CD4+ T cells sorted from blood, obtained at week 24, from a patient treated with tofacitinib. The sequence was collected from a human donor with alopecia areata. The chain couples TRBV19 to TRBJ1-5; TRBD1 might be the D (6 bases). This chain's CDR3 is CASMYGGPSNQPQHF. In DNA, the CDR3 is TGTGCCAGTATGTACGGGGGCCCTAGCAATCAGCCCCAGCATTTT.